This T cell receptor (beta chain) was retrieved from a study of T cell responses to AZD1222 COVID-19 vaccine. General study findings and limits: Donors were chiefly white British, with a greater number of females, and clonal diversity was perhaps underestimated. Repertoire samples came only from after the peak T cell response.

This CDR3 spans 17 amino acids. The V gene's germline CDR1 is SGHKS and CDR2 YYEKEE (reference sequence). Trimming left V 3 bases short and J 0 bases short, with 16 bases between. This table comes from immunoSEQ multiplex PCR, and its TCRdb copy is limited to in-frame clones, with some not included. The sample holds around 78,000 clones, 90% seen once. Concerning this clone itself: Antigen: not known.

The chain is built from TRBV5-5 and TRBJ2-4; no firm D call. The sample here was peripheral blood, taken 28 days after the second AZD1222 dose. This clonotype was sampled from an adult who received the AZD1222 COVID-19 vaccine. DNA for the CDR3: TGTGCCAGCAGCTCCTATATCTTACCGGGAGCCAAAAACATTCAGTACTTC. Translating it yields CASSSYILPGAKNIQYF. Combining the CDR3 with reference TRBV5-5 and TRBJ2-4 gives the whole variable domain DAGVTQSPTHLIKTRGQQVTLRCSPISGHKSVSWYQQVLGQGPQFIFQYYEKEERGRGNFPDRFSARQFPNYSSELNVNALLLGDSALYLCASSSYILPGAKNIQYFGAGTRLSVL.